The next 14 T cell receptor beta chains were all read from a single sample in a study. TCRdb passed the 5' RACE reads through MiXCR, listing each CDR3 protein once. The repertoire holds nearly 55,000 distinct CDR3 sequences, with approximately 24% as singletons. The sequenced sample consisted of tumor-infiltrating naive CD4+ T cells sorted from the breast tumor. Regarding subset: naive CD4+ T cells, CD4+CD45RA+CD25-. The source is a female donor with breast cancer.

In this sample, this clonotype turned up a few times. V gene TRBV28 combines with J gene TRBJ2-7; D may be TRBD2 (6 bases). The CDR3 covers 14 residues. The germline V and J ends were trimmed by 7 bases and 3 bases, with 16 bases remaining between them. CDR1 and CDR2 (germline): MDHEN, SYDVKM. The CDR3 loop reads CASTLGGLIYEQYF. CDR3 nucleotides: TGTGCCAGCACCCTTGGGGGACTTATCTACGAGCAGTACTTC.

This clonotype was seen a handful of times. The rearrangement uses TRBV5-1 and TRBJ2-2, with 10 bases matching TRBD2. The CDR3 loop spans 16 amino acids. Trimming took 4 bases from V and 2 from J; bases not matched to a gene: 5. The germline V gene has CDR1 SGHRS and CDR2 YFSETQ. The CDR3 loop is CASSNLAGANTGELFF. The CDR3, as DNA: TGCGCCAGCAGCAACCTAGCGGGAGCAAACACCGGGGAGCTGTTTTTT.

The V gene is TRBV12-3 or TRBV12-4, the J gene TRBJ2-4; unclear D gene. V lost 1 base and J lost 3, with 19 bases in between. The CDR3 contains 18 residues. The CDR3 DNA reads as TGTGCCAGCAGTTTAGTACTTTTTGGGCCATTCGGCAAAAACATTCAGTACTTC. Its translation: CASSLVLFGPFGKNIQYF.

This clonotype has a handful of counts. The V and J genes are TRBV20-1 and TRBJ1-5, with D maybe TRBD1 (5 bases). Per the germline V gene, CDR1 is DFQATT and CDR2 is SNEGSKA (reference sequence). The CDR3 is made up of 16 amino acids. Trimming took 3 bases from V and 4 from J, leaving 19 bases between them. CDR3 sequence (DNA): TGCAGTGCTAGTCCATCGGGGGTCCGGATAAATCAGCCCCAGCATTTT. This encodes CSASPSGVRINQPQHF.

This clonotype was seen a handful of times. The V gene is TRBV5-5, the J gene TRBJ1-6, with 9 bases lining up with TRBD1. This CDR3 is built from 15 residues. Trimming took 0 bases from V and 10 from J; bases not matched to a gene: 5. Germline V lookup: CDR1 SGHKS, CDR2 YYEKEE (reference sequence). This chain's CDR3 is CASSLEGQGRSPLHF. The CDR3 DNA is TGTGCCAGCAGCTTGGAGGGACAGGGAAGATCACCCCTCCACTTT.

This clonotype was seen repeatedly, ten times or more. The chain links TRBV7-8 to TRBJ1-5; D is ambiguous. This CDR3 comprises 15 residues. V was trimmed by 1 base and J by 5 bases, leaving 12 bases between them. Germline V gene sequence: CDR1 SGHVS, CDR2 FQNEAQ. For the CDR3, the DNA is TGTGCCAGCAGCTTAGATAATAACAGATATCAGCCCCAGCATTTT. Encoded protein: CASSLDNNRYQPQHF.

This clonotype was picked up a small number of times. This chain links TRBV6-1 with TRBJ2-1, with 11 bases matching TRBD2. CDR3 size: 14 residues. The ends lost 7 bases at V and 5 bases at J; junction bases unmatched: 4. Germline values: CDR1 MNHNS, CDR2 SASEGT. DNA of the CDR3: TGTGCCAGCACCGGGACTAGCGGAGACAATGAGCAGTTCTTC. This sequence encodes CASTGTSGDNEQFF.

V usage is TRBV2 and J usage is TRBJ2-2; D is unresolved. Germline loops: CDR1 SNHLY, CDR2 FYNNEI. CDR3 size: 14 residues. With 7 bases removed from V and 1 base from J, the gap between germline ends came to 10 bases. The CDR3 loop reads CASNVVRNTGELFF. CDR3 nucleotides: TGTGCCAGCAACGTTGTCCGGAACACCGGGGAGCTGTTTTTT.

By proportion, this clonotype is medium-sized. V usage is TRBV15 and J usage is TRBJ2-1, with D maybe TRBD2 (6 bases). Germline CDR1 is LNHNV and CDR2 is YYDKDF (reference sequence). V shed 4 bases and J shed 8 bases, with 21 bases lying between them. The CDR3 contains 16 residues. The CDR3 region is CATSNGKGPRGDEQFF. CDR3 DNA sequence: TGTGCCACCAGCAACGGCAAGGGACCCCGCGGGGATGAGCAGTTCTTC.

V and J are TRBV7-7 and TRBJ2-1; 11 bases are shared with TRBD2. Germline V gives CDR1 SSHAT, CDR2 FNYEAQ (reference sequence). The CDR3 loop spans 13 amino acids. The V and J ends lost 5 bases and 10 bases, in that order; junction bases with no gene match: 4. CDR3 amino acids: CASSSSSGGEQFF. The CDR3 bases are TGTGCCAGCAGCAGCTCTAGCGGGGGGGAGCAGTTCTTC.

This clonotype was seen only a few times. The CDR3 DNA reads as TGCGCCAGCAAGGTGGTCTCGGAGAACACTGAAGCTTTCTTT. Protein: CASKVVSENTEAFF. This chain joins TRBV5-1 and TRBJ1-1; the D is unclear. Trimming took 6 bases from V and 1 from J, leaving 13 bases between them. The CDR3 has 14 amino acids. Germline V lookup: CDR1 SGHRS, CDR2 YFSETQ.

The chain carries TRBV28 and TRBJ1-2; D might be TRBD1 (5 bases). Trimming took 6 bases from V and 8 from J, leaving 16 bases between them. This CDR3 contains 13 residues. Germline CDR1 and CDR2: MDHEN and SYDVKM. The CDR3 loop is CASREGTRWGYTF. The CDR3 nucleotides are TGTGCCAGCAGGGAAGGGACGAGGTGGGGCTACACCTTC.

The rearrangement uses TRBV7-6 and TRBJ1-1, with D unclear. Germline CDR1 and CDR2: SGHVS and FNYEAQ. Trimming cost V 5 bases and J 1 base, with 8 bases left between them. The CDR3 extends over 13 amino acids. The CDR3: CASSRRENTEAFF. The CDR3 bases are TGTGCCAGCAGCCGCAGAGAGAACACTGAAGCTTTCTTT.

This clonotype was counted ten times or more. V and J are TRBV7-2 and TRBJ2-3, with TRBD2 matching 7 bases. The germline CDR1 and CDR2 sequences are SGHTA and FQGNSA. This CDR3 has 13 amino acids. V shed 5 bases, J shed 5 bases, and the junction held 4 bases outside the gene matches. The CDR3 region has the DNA TGTGCCAGCAGCCGGGAGGTAGTAGATACGCAGTATTTT. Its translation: CASSREVVDTQYF. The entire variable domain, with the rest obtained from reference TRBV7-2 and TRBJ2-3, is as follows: GAGVSQSPSNKVTEKGKDVELRCDPISGHTALYWYRQSLGQGLEFLIYFQGNSAPDKSGLPSDRFSAERTGGSVSTLTIQRTQQEDSAVYLCASSREVVDTQYFGPGTRLTVL.